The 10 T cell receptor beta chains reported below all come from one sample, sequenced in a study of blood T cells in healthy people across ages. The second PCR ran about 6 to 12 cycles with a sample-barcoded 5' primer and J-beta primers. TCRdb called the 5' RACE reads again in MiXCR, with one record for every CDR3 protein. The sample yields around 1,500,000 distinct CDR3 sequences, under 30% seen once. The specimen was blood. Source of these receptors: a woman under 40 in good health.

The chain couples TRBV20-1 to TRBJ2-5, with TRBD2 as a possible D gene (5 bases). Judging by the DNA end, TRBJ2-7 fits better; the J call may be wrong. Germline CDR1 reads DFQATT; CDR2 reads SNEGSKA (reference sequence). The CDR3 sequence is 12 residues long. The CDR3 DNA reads TGCAGTGCTCTCGGAGGCACCTACGAGCAGTACTTC. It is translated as CSALGGTYEQYF.

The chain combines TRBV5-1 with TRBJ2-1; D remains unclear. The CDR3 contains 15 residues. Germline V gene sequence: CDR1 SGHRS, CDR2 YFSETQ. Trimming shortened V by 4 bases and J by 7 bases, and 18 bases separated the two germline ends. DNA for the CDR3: TGCGCCAGCAGCCAGCAGTGGGGATCTAATAATGAGCAGTTCTTC. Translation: CASSQQWGSNNEQFF.

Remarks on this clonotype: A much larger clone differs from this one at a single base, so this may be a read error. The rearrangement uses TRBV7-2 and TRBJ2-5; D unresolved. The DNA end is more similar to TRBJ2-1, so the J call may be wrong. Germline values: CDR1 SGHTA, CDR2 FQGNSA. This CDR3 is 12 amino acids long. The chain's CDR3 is CASSAIKETQFF. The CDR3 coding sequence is TGTGCCAGCAGCGCTATTAAAGAGACCCAGTTCTTC.

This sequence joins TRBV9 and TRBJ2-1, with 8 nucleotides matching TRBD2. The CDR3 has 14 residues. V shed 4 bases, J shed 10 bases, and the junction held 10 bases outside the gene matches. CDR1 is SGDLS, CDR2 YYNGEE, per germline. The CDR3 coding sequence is TGTGCCAGCAGCTCGATCTCAGCGGGAGCGGAGCAGTTCTTC. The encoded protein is CASSSISAGAEQFF.

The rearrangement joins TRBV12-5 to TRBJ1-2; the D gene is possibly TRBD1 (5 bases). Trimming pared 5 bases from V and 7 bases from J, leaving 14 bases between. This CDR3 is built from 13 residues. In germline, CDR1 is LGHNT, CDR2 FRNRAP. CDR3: CASGLTTGGGYTF. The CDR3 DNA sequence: TGTGCTAGTGGTCTAACCACAGGAGGTGGCTACACCTTC.

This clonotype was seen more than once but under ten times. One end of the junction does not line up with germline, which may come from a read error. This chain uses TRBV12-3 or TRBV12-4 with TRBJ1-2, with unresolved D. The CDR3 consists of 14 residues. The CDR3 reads CASSLAASSEGYTF. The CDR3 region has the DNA TGTGCCAGCAGCTTAGCGGCCAGCTCAGAGGGCTACACCTTC.

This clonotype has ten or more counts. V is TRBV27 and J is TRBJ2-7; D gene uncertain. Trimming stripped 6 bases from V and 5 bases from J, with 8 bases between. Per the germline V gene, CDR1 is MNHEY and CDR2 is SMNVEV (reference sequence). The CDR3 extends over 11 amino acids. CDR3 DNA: TGTGCCAGCAGGGGCCCTCACGAGCAGTACTTC. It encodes CASRGPHEQYF.

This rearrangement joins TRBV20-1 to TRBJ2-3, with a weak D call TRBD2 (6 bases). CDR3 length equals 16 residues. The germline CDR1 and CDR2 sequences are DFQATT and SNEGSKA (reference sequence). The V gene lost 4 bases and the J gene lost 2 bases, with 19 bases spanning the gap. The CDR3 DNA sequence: TGCAGTGCTACCGAAACAGAGAGGGACTTCACAGATACGCAGTATTTT. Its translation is CSATETERDFTDTQYF.

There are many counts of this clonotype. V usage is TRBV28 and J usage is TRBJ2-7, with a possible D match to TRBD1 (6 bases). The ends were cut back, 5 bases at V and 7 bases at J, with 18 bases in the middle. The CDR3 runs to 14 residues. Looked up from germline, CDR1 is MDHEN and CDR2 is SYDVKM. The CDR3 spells CASSPTGSANEQYF. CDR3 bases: TGTGCCAGCAGTCCAACAGGGTCGGCAAATGAGCAGTACTTC.

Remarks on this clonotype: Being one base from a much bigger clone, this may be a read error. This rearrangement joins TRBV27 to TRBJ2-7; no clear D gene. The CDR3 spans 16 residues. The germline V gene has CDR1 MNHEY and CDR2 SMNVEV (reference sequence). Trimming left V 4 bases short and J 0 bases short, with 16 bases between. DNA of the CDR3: TGTGCCAGCAGTTGTGTTAGGGCAGATAGCTCCTACGAGCAGTACTTC. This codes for CASSCVRADSSYEQYF.